The T cell receptor (beta chain) described here comes from a study of identical twins (dated by TCRdb to the mid-2010s). About the full investigation: The study deep-sequenced TCR alpha and beta repertoires from monozygotic twins, unrelated adults of various ages and cord blood to test whether fetal clonotypes persist. Replicate twin experiments were performed at different times using different library preparation protocols to rule out contamination. Summary of the overall study and its limitations: Zero-insertion analyses could be partly confounded by invariant T cells such as MAIT and iNKT, though diverse VJ usage argued against such confounding for most clonotypes. Fewer insertions were carried by abundant cord blood beta clonotypes, a similar but weaker trend appeared in young adult naive repertoires, and no such trend appeared in memory repertoires. Out-of-frame TCR alpha sharing in monozygotic twins was systematically underestimated by recombination models, whereas sharing between unrelated individuals was in agreement with the recombination models. Compared with coincidental sharing between unrelated individuals, out-of-frame TCR alpha sequences shared between twins showed an excess of sequences with low generation probability. Because the same donors could not be followed over many years, the conclusions relied on cross-sectional statistical analysis. Excess twin sharing in beta out-of-frame sequences was weaker because fewer shared sequences lowered the signal-to-noise ratio.

Every donor in the study was a healthy Caucasian. The twin cohort consisted of three pairs of female monozygotic twins, all aged roughly 18 to 30 years. CD4+ and CD8+ T cell populations were isolated with positive isolation kits from Invitrogen. This clonotype showed up just a few times. It lacks a known antigen. Base qualities are not recorded, but no much larger clone differs from it by a single base. Library preparation employed 5' RACE. The sequencer listed for this sample is Illumina HiSeq 2000. Template switching added a universal primer binding site, and the final cDNA carried a unique molecular identifier that allowed TCR cDNA molecules to be counted accurately. Specific primers in the conserved constant-segment region were used to synthesize first-strand cDNA for the TCR alpha and beta chains. To control for contamination, every cDNA library carried two barcodes: a SMART-Mk sample barcode plus Illumina barcodes. TruSeq adapter sequences and Illumina sample barcodes were added in two successive PCR steps. TCR alpha and beta cDNA libraries were sequenced on the Illumina HiSeq platform with custom primers. As for how the authors treated the data: MiGEC processed the raw reads to extract unique molecular identifiers, while MiXCR was used to determine the CDR3 positions. Recombination models were inferred per individual with the repgenHMM and IGoR tools using an EM algorithm. Shared clonotypes were analyzed with the tcR package in R, and sharing was normalized by the product of cloneset sizes. To study raw recombination free of thymic and clonal selection effects, out-of-frame nonproductive sequences were analyzed. TCRdb reprocessing: public reads trimmed at Q25 with fastp, clones called with MiXCR, in-frame beta chains kept. Entries that share a CDR3 protein sequence are merged under the most common genes and DNA. Here the V and J calls rest on TCRdb's processing, not on the authors' analysis. The sample table records 250,000 or so distinct CDR3 sequences; around 7.6% of these occur just once. The top ten hold less than 6.5% of the sample.

Reading from cysteine to phenylalanine, the CDR3 counts 16 amino acids. This entry keeps only the CDR3 DNA: 48 bases, framed from base 1. CDR1 and CDR2 (MNHNS, SASEGT) derive from the germline V gene. Compared with germline, V lacks 7 bases and J lacks 5 bases; bases without a gene match: 7. Another study also made use of these data, one on yellow fever vaccine responses in identical twins. The second study, in turn, reports: According to the authors, the vaccine-induced T cell response in identical twins seemed to be partly convergent and partly specific to each individual. In identical twins, the study followed T cell clones that responded to the vaccine with precision.

The chain is encoded by TRBV6-1 joined to TRBJ2-1; TRBD2 fits 14 bases in the junction. The sequence came from a woman aged 18-29 years in good health. Material for sequencing was CD8+ T cells sorted from blood. The nucleotides read TGTGCCAGCACCGACCGACTAGCGGGGGGGAACAATGAGCAGTTCTTC. Translated, this is CASTDRLAGGNNEQFF.